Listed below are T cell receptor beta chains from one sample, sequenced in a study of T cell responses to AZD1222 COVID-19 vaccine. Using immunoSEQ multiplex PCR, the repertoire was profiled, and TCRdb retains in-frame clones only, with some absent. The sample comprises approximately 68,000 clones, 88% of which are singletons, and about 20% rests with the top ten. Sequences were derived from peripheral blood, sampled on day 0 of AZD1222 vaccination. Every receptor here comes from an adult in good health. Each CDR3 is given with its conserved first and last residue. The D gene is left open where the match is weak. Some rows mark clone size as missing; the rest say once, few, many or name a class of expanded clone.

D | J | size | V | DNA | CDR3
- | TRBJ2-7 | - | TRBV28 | TGTGCCAGCAGTTTCATGGCAGGGGCCAAGAGCTCCTACGAGCAGTACTTC | CASSFMAGAKSSYEQYF
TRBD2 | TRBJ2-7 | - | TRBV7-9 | TGTGCCAGCAGCCTCCCCCGGGTTGGCGGGGGGACCTACGAGCAGTACTTC | CASSLPRVGGGTYEQYF
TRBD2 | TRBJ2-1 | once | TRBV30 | TGTGCCTGGGAGCGGGAGAGATTCTACAATGAGCAGTTCTTC | CAWERERFYNEQFF
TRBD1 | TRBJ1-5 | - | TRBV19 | TGTGCCAGTAGTCCCCGACAGGGGCCGATTTATAGCAATCAGCCCCAGCATTTT | CASSPRQGPIYSNQPQHF
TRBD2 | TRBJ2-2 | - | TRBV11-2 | TGTGCCAGCAGCCCCTCTAGCGGGGGGAACACCGGGGAGCTGTTTTTT | CASSPSSGGNTGELFF
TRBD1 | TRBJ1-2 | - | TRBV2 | TGTGCCAGCACGGGACAGGAGAACTATGGCTACACCTTC | CASTGQENYGYTF
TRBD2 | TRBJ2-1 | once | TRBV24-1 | TGTGCCACCAGTGATCTGAGGCGGGAGGGCCCCTATGAGCAGTTCTTC | CATSDLRREGPYEQFF
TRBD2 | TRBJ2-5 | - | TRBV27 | TGTGCCAGCAGTCCGGGAATTAGCGGGGCGGAGACCCAGTACTTC | CASSPGISGAETQYF
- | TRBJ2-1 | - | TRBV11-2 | TGTGCCAGCAGCTTAGGAGGGGGTGGCAGTAGTGAGCAGTTCTTC | CASSLGGGGSSEQFF
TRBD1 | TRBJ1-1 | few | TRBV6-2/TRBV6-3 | TGTGCCAGCAGTCCGACAGGGGAAGGGAGCACTGAAGCTTTCTTT | CASSPTGEGSTEAFF
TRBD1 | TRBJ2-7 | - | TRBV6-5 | TGTGCCAGCAGGTTAGGGACAGACGGCAAGCAGTACTTC | CASRLGTDGKQYF
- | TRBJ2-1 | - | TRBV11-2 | TGTGCCAGCAGCTTAAGGGCAGGGGGGATCTCCTACAATGAGCAGTTCTTC | CASSLRAGGISYNEQFF
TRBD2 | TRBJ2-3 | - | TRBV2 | TGTGCCAGCAGTGACCTTCTAGCGGGGAACTTAGATACGCAGTATTTT | CASSDLLAGNLDTQYF
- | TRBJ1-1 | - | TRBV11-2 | TGTGCCAGCAGCTTAGAGGTAGGGGCCCTAGCAGCTTTCTTT | CASSLEVGALAAFF
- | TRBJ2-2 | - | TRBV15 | TGTGCCACCAGCGGGATGCCAGGGTTATCCGGGGAGCTGTTTTTT | CATSGMPGLSGELFF
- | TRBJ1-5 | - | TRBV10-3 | TGTGCCATCAGTGAGGACAGCCGCCCCAATCAGCCCCAGCATTTT | CAISEDSRPNQPQHF
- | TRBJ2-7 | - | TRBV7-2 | TGTGCCAGCAGCTCCAGGAGCTCCTACGAGCAGTACTTC | CASSSRSSYEQYF
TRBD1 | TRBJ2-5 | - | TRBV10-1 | TGCGCCAGCAGTGTGGGACAGGGGGAAGAGACCCAGTACTTC | CASSVGQGEETQYF
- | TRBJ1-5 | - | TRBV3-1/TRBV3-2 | TGTGCCAGCAGCCAAGACGGGGGCCTAAGAGGCAATCAGCCCCAGCATTTT | CASSQDGGLRGNQPQHF
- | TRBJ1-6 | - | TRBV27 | TGTGCCAGCAGCCTCCGCCGGACGGTCCATTCACCCCTCCACTTT | CASSLRRTVHSPLHF
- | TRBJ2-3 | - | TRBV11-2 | TGTGCCAGCAGCTTTCAGTCGACGCAGTATTTT | CASSFQSTQYF
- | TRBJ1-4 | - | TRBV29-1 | TGCAGCGTTGAAGCTCAGAATGAAAAACTGTTTTTT | CSVEAQNEKLFF
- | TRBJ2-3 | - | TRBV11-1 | TGTGCCAGCAGCTTATATTCGGATACGCAGTATTTT | CASSLYSDTQYF
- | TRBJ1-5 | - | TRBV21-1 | TGTGCCAGCAGCAAAGTACAAGGGGTCGGGCATCAGCCCCAGCATTTT | CASSKVQGVGHQPQHF
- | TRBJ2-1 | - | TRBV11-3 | TGTGCCAGCAGCTTAGATGGGGGGGAGCAGTTCTTC | CASSLDGGEQFF
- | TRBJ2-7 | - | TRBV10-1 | TGCGCCAGCAGTGAATCAGGATCCTATTACGAGCAGTACTTC | CASSESGSYYEQYF
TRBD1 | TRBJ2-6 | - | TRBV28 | TGTGCCAGCAGTTCAGGGGGCACTGGGGCCAACGTCCTGACTTTC | CASSSGGTGANVLTF
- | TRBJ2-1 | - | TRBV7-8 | TGTGCCAGCAGCCCGAGACAGGGAGGGCGAAACGAGCAGTTCTTC | CASSPRQGGRNEQFF
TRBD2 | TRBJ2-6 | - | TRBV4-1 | TGCGCCAGCAGCCAAGGGGAGGGCTCTGGGGCCAACGTCCTGACTTTC | CASSQGEGSGANVLTF
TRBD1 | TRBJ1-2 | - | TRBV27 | TGTGCCAGCCTCTCGGGACAGGGGGCTGGCGGCTACACCTTC | CASLSGQGAGGYTF
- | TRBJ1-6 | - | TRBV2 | TGTGCCAGCAAGGGCCTCTCAGAGAATTCACCCCTCCACTTT | CASKGLSENSPLHF
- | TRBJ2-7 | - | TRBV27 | TGTGCCAGCAGTTTTTCGTCTAGCCGCTACGAGCAGTACTTC | CASSFSSSRYEQYF
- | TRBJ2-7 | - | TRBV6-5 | TGTGCCAGCAGTTCGCCCAGTGAGCAGTACTTC | CASSSPSEQYF
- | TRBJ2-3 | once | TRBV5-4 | TGTGCCAGCAGCATCCGGGACGGAAGCACAGATACGCAGTATTTT | CASSIRDGSTDTQYF
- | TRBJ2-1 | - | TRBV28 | TGTGCCAGCAGCCCTATCACGCAGGGGAGCGATGAGCAGTTCTTC | CASSPITQGSDEQFF
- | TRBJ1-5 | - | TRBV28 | TGTGCCAGCTTCGCCCGGGTTGATAGCAATCAGCCCCAGCATTTT | CASFARVDSNQPQHF
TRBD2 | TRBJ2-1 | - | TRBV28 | TGTGCCAGCAGTCTGGTCGGGACTAGCGGAGGGGAGGAGCAGTTCTTC | CASSLVGTSGGEEQFF
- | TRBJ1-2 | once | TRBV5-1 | TGCGCCAGCAGCTTGGGTCTCCAGGTGGGCTACACCTTC | CASSLGLQVGYTF
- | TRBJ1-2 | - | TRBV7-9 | TGTGCCAGCAGCTTAGGTGAGACCGACCGTAAGGGCTACACCTTC | CASSLGETDRKGYTF
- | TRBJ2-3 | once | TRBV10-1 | TGCGCCAGCAGTGAGCCTCGAGCGGATACGCAGTATTTT | CASSEPRADTQYF
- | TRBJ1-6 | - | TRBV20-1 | TGCAGTGCTAGTCCCAGGGCAAACTCCTATAATTCACCCCTCCACTTT | CSASPRANSYNSPLHF
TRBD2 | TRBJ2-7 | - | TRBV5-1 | TGCGCCAGCAGCTTGGCCAGCGGGAACGAGCAGTACTTC | CASSLASGNEQYF
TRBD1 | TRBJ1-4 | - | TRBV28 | TGTGCCAGCAGTTTGACGGGACAGGGAGATGAAAAACTGTTTTTT | CASSLTGQGDEKLFF
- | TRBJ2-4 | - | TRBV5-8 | TGTGCCAGCAGCGTAGGACTAGCCAAAAACATTCAGTACTTC | CASSVGLAKNIQYF
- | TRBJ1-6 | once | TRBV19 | TGTGCCAGTAGTAAGGTCGGGGGGATCTATAATTCACCCCTCCACTTT | CASSKVGGIYNSPLHF
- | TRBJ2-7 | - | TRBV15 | TGTGCCACCAGCAGAGGTCGAGACTACGAGCAGTACTTC | CATSRGRDYEQYF
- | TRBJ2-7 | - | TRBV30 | TGTGCCTGGAGTGTAGAAGGGGCTACGCTCTACGAGCAGTACTTC | CAWSVEGATLYEQYF
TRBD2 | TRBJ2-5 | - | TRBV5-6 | TGTGCCAGCAGCTTGGGGGCTAGCGGGGGAGAGACCCAGTACTTC | CASSLGASGGETQYF
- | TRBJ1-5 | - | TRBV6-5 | TGTGCCAGCAGTTACGGGGGGGGTGTTCAGCCCCAGCATTTT | CASSYGGGVQPQHF
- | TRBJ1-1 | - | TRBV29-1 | TGCAGCGTTGAAACACAGGGACGTGAAGCTTTCTTT | CSVETQGREAFF